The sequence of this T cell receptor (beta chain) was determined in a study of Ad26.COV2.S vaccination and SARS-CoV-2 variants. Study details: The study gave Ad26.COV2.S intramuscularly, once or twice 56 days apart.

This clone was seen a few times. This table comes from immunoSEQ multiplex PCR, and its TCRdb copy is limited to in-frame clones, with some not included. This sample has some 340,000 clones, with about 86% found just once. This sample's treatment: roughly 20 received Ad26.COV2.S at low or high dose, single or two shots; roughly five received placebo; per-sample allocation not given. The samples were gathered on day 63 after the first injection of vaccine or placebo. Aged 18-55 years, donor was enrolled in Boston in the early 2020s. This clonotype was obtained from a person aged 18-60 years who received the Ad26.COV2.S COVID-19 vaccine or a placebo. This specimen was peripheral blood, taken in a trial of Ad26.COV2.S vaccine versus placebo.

The CDR3 sequence is CASSPYPDRHSGNTIYF. CDR3 nucleotide sequence: TGTGCCAGCAGCCCTTACCCTGACAGGCACTCTGGAAACACCATATATTTT. The V and J genes are TRBV9 and TRBJ1-3, with D perhaps TRBD1 (6 bases). The CDR3 consists of 17 residues. Germline V gives CDR1 SGDLS, CDR2 YYNGEE. The V end was cut by 4 bases, the J end by 0 bases, with 17 bases between.